The clone carrying this TCR beta chain was picked up a small number of times. The antigen remains unidentified. A second PCR of about 7 to 12 cycles used a sample-barcoded 5' primer and a J-beta primer mix. All cDNA molecules were each tagged by a template-switch adaptor with 12 random nucleotides. TCRdb called the 5' RACE reads again in MiXCR, with one record for every CDR3 protein. The table shows 1.5 million to 2 million distinct CDR3 sequences, with roughly two fifths occurring only once. This entry belongs to a study of blood T cells in healthy people across ages. Each sample yielded at least 6 million isolated PBMCs. This CDR3 has 15 amino acids. The germline V and J ends were trimmed by 4 bases and 0 bases, with 12 bases remaining between them. Germline V gives CDR1 DFQATT, CDR2 SNEGSKA (reference sequence). Study conclusions and caveats: Both higher diversity and more naive CD4+ cells marked long-lived donors when set against aged donors.

This chain uses TRBV20-1 with TRBJ2-2; tentatively, D is TRBD1 or TRBD2 (6 bases each). Material: blood. The receptor was derived from a human donor in good health. Here the CDR3 reads CSAIRGGPNTGELFF. Written as DNA, the CDR3 is TGCAGTGCTATCCGAGGGGGGCCGAACACCGGGGAGCTGTTTTTT.